The 28 T cell receptor beta chains presented below share a single source sample, sequenced in a study of T-cell memory formation after mild COVID-19. TCRdb passed the 5' RACE reads through MiXCR, listing each CDR3 protein once. The data contain around 250,000 distinct CDR3 sequences, about 17% of them singletons. The sequencing sample was made of PBMCs or a T cell subset sorted from them (not recorded which). The receptors stem from a man between 18 and 29 years old who had mild COVID-19 (a few samples of this study predate the infection). Cell type and time point are not known.

In its sample, this clonotype was seen a few times. The chain combines TRBV13 with TRBJ2-3, with 7 bases identical to TRBD2. The CDR3 has 16 residues. Trimming cost V 5 bases and J 0 bases; bases outside gene matches: 8. Germline-derived CDR1 and CDR2 are PRHDT and FYEKMQ (reference sequence). The CDR3 bases are TGTGCCAGCAGCCCAATCGGGGGGATTAGCACAGATACGCAGTATTTT. This encodes CASSPIGGISTDTQYF.

This chain uses TRBV4-3 with TRBJ2-1; TRBD2 aligns across 8 bases. The ends lost 1 base at V and 4 bases at J; junction bases unmatched: 6. The CDR3 extends over 16 amino acids. The germline gives CDR1 LGHNA, CDR2 YSLEER. CDR3 in amino acids: CASSQVASGGYNEQFF. In DNA, the CDR3 is TGCGCCAGCAGCCAAGTAGCCAGCGGGGGATACAATGAGCAGTTCTTC.

This clonotype was detected only a few times. The chain links TRBV18 to TRBJ2-7, with TRBD1 matching 9 bases. There are 15 residues in the CDR3. CDR1 and CDR2 (germline): KGHSH, LQKENI. The ends lost 2 bases at V and 3 bases at J; junction bases unmatched: 5. In DNA, the CDR3 is TGTGCCAGCTCACCAGGGACAGGGACTCTCTACGAGCAGTACTTC. Translated, it gives CASSPGTGTLYEQYF.

CDR3 DNA: TGCGCCAGCAGCCCGGACAGGGGCGGTCGAGAGACCCAGTACTTC. This translates into CASSPDRGGRETQYF. The chain is built from TRBV5-1 and TRBJ2-5; TRBD1 matches at 9 bases. The CDR3 has 15 residues. CDR1 is SGHRS and CDR2 is YFSETQ in the germline V gene. V dropped 4 bases and J dropped 4; count of bases not matched to a gene: 8.

This clonotype was observed a handful of times. The genes are TRBV3-1 and TRBJ2-1; D is possibly TRBD1 (7 bases). CDR1 is LGHDT and CDR2 is YNNKEL in the germline V gene (reference sequence). The CDR3 covers 16 residues. Deletions cut 1 base from V and 7 bases from J, with 17 bases between. The CDR3 loop is CASSQVGAGGRNEQFF. The CDR3 DNA reads TGTGCCAGCAGCCAAGTGGGGGCAGGGGGGAGAAATGAGCAGTTCTTC.

The chain couples TRBV7-7 to TRBJ2-1; 7 bases align to TRBD2. The CDR3 totals 12 residues. CDR1 is SSHAT, CDR2 FNYEAQ, per germline (reference sequence). V lost 5 bases, J lost 8 bases, and 3 bases stayed unmatched. CDR3 in DNA: TGTGCCAGCAGCCTGAGCGGGGATGAGCAGTTCTTC. Residues: CASSLSGDEQFF.

The chain combines TRBV7-8 with TRBJ1-2, with 10 bases identical to TRBD1. V gave up 5 bases and J gave up 0 bases; unmatched junction bases: 3. CDR1 and CDR2 from the germline V gene are SGHVS and FQNEAQ. This CDR3 region has 15 residues. The CDR3 sequence: CASSPDRGPNYGYTF. The CDR3 nucleotides read TGTGCCAGCAGCCCCGACAGGGGGCCTAACTATGGCTACACCTTC.

This clonotype has just a few counts. The chain uses TRBV4-1 and TRBJ2-7; TRBD2 aligns across 13 bases. The length of the CDR3 is 17 residues. Germline V CDR1 and CDR2: MGHRA, YSYEKL. The V and J ends lost 4 bases and 3 bases, in that order; junction bases with no gene match: 9. The CDR3 loop is CASSREKGLAGLYEQYF. In DNA, the CDR3 is TGCGCCAGCAGCCGAGAGAAGGGACTAGCGGGGCTCTACGAGCAGTACTTC.

This sequence joins TRBV27 and TRBJ2-1; TRBD2 matches at 9 bases. With 3 bases clipped from V and 6 bases from J, the junction kept 3 bases outside the gene matches. Germline CDR1 reads MNHEY; CDR2 reads SMNVEV (reference sequence). CDR3 size: 14 residues. The CDR3: CASSFERGVNEQFF. The CDR3 coding sequence is TGTGCCAGCAGTTTCGAGCGGGGGGTCAATGAGCAGTTCTTC.

Only a few counts were recorded for this clonotype. At one end, the junction sequence differs from germline, possibly due to a read error. The chain links TRBV29-1 to TRBJ1-5; tentative D call: TRBD1 (6 bases). Per the germline V gene, CDR1 is SQVTM and CDR2 is ANQGSEA. The CDR3 is made up of 18 amino acids. The DNA for the CDR3 is TGCAGCGTCGAAGGGGAGGGACATGCCCAATTTAGCAATCAGCCCCAGCATTTT. The encoded protein is CSVEGEGHAQFSNQPQHF.

This clonotype was seen only a few times. CDR3 amino acids: CASSLVILAGGDTDTQYF. The DNA of the CDR3 is TGTGCCAGCAGCTTAGTGATCCTAGCGGGGGGAGACACAGATACGCAGTATTTT. The chain is built from TRBV11-2 and TRBJ2-3, with 11 bases lining up with TRBD2. The germline V gene has CDR1 SGHAT and CDR2 FQNNGV. There are 18 residues in the CDR3. V lost 1 base to trimming and J lost 2 bases; unmatched junction nucleotides: 8.

CDR3 DNA sequence: TGCGCCAGCAGCCAAAACAAGGGACGGAGCACAGATACGCAGTATTTT. Its protein product is CASSQNKGRSTDTQYF. This rearrangement joins TRBV4-1 to TRBJ2-3, with D perhaps being TRBD1 or TRBD2 (5 bases each). Per germline, CDR1 MGHRA and CDR2 YSYEKL. The CDR3 has 16 amino acids. Trimming stripped 2 bases from V and 0 bases from J, with 12 bases between.

A few counts support this clonotype. The V call is TRBV12-3 or TRBV12-4, the J call TRBJ2-5; TRBD2 is a possible D gene (7 bases). This CDR3 spans 15 amino acids. V shed 3 bases and J shed 5 bases, with 16 bases lying between them. The CDR3 loop reads CASSFASGGGETQYF. CDR3 DNA: TGTGCCAGCAGTTTCGCCTCGGGGGGCGGGGAGACCCAGTACTTC.

The V gene is TRBV4-3, the J gene TRBJ2-3, with unresolved D. V lost 1 base and J 1 base, leaving 9 bases between the germline ends. Germline V CDR1 and CDR2: LGHNA, YSLEER. The CDR3 loop spans 15 amino acids. In DNA form, the CDR3 reads TGCGCCAGCAGCCAAGCCCCCGGCCGCACAGATACGCAGTATTTT. This translates into CASSQAPGRTDTQYF.

This clonotype was detected a few times. The chain links TRBV29-1 to TRBJ2-3, with D possibly TRBD2 on 6 matching bases. Trimming pared 4 bases from V and 6 bases from J, leaving 17 bases between. The CDR3 contains 14 residues. Germline-derived CDR1 and CDR2 are SQVTM and ANQGSEA. The CDR3 sequence: CSVVVRGRSDTQYF. In nucleotides, the CDR3 is TGCAGCGTTGTTGTCCGGGGGAGATCGGATACGCAGTATTTT.

V gene TRBV5-5 combines with J gene TRBJ2-5, with D maybe TRBD2 (5 bases). There are 16 residues in the CDR3. The germline V gene has CDR1 SGHKS and CDR2 YYEKEE (reference sequence). Trimming took off 2 bases at V and 6 bases at J, with 20 bases between the two ends. For the CDR3, the DNA is TGTGCCAGCAGCTTAATTTCGGACCTGGAGGTACAGACCCAGTACTTC. Translation: CASSLISDLEVQTQYF.

J is TRBJ2-3 and V is TRBV6-6, with TRBD2 matching over 8 bases. Germline V gene sequence: CDR1 MNHNY, CDR2 SVGAGI (reference sequence). This CDR3 comprises 15 residues. V lost 4 bases and J lost 6; bases outside the gene matches: 9. The CDR3 DNA reads as TGTGCCAGCAGTTGGACGGGGGGGCCCGCGGATACGCAGTATTTT. Encoded protein: CASSWTGGPADTQYF.

This clonotype was counted only a few times. V usage is TRBV6-6 and J usage is TRBJ2-1; D may match TRBD1 or TRBD2 (7 bases each). The CDR3 covers 14 residues. The V end lost 7 bases, the J end lost 6 bases, and 16 bases lay between the germline ends. Germline lookup yields CDR1 MNHNY and CDR2 SVGAGI (reference sequence). In DNA form, the CDR3 reads TGTGCCAGCACAGGGGGGGGTTCGTTCAATGAGCAGTTCTTC. It specifies CASTGGGSFNEQFF.

This clonotype was detected ten times or more. This chain uses TRBV28 with TRBJ1-2, with unresolved D. CDR1 is MDHEN, CDR2 SYDVKM, per germline. The CDR3 runs 11 residues. Trimming left V 6 bases short and J 8 bases short, with 10 bases between. The CDR3 DNA is TGTGCCAGCAGCCGCTTAGGGGGCTACACCTTC. It specifies CASSRLGGYTF.

In its sample, this clonotype was seen a few times. The rearrangement uses TRBV7-2 and TRBJ2-2; D is perhaps TRBD1 (5 bases). Trimming shortened V by 5 bases and J by 4 bases, and 11 bases separated the two germline ends. This CDR3 spans 14 amino acids. Germline CDR1 SGHTA, CDR2 FQGNSA. DNA of the CDR3: TGTGCCAGCAGCCGTCAAGGGGTCACCGGGGAGCTGTTTTTT. Encoded protein: CASSRQGVTGELFF.

This clonotype was seen only a few times. The chain is built from TRBV4-1 and TRBJ1-5; D is ambiguous. The V and J ends lost 1 base and 9 bases respectively, with 16 bases between them. The length of the CDR3 is 15 residues. CDR1 is MGHRA and CDR2 is YSYEKL in the germline V gene. This CDR3 is CASSQVRGGMRPQHF. The CDR3 DNA follows: TGCGCCAGCAGCCAAGTCCGGGGAGGGATGCGGCCCCAGCATTTT.

The gene calls are TRBV7-9 and TRBJ2-5; tentatively, D is TRBD1 or TRBD2 (5 bases each). Per germline, CDR1 SEHNR and CDR2 FQNEAQ (reference sequence). V was shortened by 3 bases and J by 5 bases, with 19 bases between the two germline ends. This CDR3 region has 16 residues. DNA for the CDR3: TGTGCCAGCAGCTTCTCCCTACGGGGCCTGGGGGAGACCCAGTACTTC. Protein sequence: CASSFSLRGLGETQYF.

The CDR3 bases are TGTGCCAGCAGCTTAGTGACACGCACAGATACGCAGTATTTT. It encodes CASSLVTRTDTQYF. The chain employs TRBV7-2 and TRBJ2-3; D not resolved. The CDR3 runs 14 residues. The germline CDR1 and CDR2 sequences are SGHTA and FQGNSA. V lost 1 base to trimming and J lost 1 base, with 6 bases between them.

This chain links TRBV28 with TRBJ2-6; D not certain. Germline-derived CDR1 and CDR2 are MDHEN and SYDVKM. CDR3 length equals 15 residues. Trimming took 6 bases from V and 0 from J, leaving 9 bases between them. The CDR3 DNA sequence: TGTGCCAGCAGACCGAGGCTCTCTGGGGCCAACGTCCTGACTTTC. Its translation: CASRPRLSGANVLTF.

This clonotype was counted a few times. The chain has TRBV6-4 and TRBJ1-1; D remains ambiguous. CDR3 length equals 13 residues. CDR1 is MRHNA, CDR2 SNTAGT, per germline. The germline V and J ends were trimmed by 5 bases and 2 bases, with 9 bases remaining between them. The CDR3 spells CASSWKSNTEAFF. The CDR3 DNA reads as TGTGCCAGCAGTTGGAAGAGCAACACTGAAGCTTTCTTT.

This chain uses TRBV5-1 with TRBJ2-7; tentatively, D is TRBD1 (5 bases). The CDR3 spans 12 residues. Germline V lookup: CDR1 SGHRS, CDR2 YFSETQ. Trimming left V 0 bases short and J 7 bases short, with 8 bases between. The CDR3 bases are TGCGCCAGCAGCTTGGAGGGGTGGGAGCAGTACTTC. Translation gives CASSLEGWEQYF.

To note about this clonotype: Relative to the germline gene, one junction end is altered; a read error may explain this. The chain combines TRBV18 with TRBJ1-1; D perhaps matches TRBD1 (6 bases). Germline assignment: CDR1 KGHSH and CDR2 LQKENI. CDR3 length: 15 residues. CDR3 sequence (DNA): TGTGCCAGCTCAAATACAGGGATCGGAAACACCGAAGCTTTCTTT. It yields the protein CASSNTGIGNTEAFF. The whole variable domain, remainder taken from reference TRBV18 and TRBJ1-1, is NAGVMQNPRHLVRRRGQEARLRCSPMKGHSHVYWYRQLPEEGLKFMVYLQKENIIDESGMPKERFSAEFPKEGPSILRIQQVVRGDSAAYFCASSNTGIGNTEAFFGQGTRLTVV.

This clonotype has a handful of counts. V is TRBV21-1 and J is TRBJ2-1; the D call TRBD1 from the table was never checked on the DNA. TRBV21-1 is a pseudogene segment. The CDR3 spans 15 residues. CDR3 bases: TGTGCCAGCAGTAGAGACAGGGGGGATTACAATGAGCAGTTCTTC. Protein: CASSRDRGDYNEQFF.